These T cell receptor beta chains were read from a single sample in a study of blood T cell repertoires in COVID-19. Sequencing used immunoSEQ multiplex PCR; TCRdb keeps in-frame clones, though not all of them. The repertoire holds 150,000 to 250,000 clones, approximately 86% seen once, with around 2.1% in the top ten. The sequenced material came from PBMCs or T cells enriched from blood (not recorded which). Every receptor here comes from a woman in her 30s who had recovered from COVID-19. CDR3s include the opening cysteine and the closing phenylalanine or tryptophan. A D gene is named only where the DNA matches it firmly. A clone size is listed for some rows: how often the clone was seen (once, few, many), or a class if it is expanded.

CDR3 | DNA | J | size | V | D
CASSIIYQETQYF | TGCGCCAGCAGCATTATCTACCAAGAGACCCAGTACTTC | TRBJ2-5 | - | TRBV5-1 | -
CAAGIEDNQPQHF | TGTGCTGCGGGGATCGAAGACAATCAGCCCCAGCATTTT | TRBJ1-5 | - | TRBV30 | -
CASSQVGTKDTEAFF | TGCGCCAGCAGCCAAGTTGGGACAAAGGACACTGAAGCTTTCTTT | TRBJ1-1 | - | TRBV4-3 | -
CASSPPGLAEYYNEQFF | TGTGCCAGCAGCCCGCCCGGGCTAGCGGAGTACTACAATGAGCAGTTCTTC | TRBJ2-1 | - | TRBV7-9 | TRBD2
CASSPRGGGMNTEAFF | TGTGCCAGCAGCCCCCGGGGTGGCGGAATGAACACTGAAGCTTTCTTT | TRBJ1-1 | - | TRBV14 | -
CASSLEQTAGNTIYF | TGTGCCAGCAGCTTAGAACAGACCGCAGGAAACACCATATATTTT | TRBJ1-3 | - | TRBV7-6 | -
CASSLTGTGTNTQYF | TGTGCCAGTAGCCTAACCGGGACAGGGACGAATACGCAGTATTTT | TRBJ2-3 | - | TRBV19 | TRBD1
CASSSPGSSRNTIYF | TGTGCCAGCAGCTCCCCTGGGAGCAGCAGAAACACCATATATTTT | TRBJ1-3 | - | TRBV11-2 | -
CASSGRDGGGMNTEAFF | TGTGCCAGCAGTGGAAGGGACGGGGGGGGCATGAACACTGAAGCTTTCTTT | TRBJ1-1 | - | TRBV25-1 | -
CASSLGPGLEDTQYF | TGCGCCAGCAGCTTGGGGCCGGGACTAGAGGATACGCAGTATTTT | TRBJ2-3 | - | TRBV5-1 | TRBD2
CASSDRVSLHF | TGTGCCAGCAGCGACAGGGTTTCCCTCCACTTT | TRBJ1-6 | - | TRBV27 | TRBD1
CASSSGQYNSPLHF | TGTGCCAGCAGCTCGGGACAGTATAATTCACCCCTCCACTTT | TRBJ1-6 | - | TRBV11-3 | TRBD1
CASSLAGLGYEQYF | TGCGCCAGCAGCTTGGCTGGACTAGGTTACGAGCAGTACTTC | TRBJ2-7 | few | TRBV5-1 | TRBD2
CATSDPGTGLSGELFF | TGTGCCACCAGTGATCCCGGGACAGGGTTGTCCGGGGAGCTGTTTTTT | TRBJ2-2 | - | TRBV24-1 | TRBD1
CASSLDRGREEKLFF | TGTGCCAGCAGCCTAGACAGGGGTAGAGAGGAAAAACTGTTTTTT | TRBJ1-4 | - | TRBV4-2 | TRBD1
CASSQDPGRLAGNEQFF | TGCGCCAGCAGCCAAGATCCTGGGAGACTAGCGGGAAATGAGCAGTTCTTC | TRBJ2-1 | - | TRBV4-1 | TRBD2
CASSETGENTEAFF | TGCGCCAGCAGCGAAACCGGGGAAAACACTGAAGCTTTCTTT | TRBJ1-1 | - | TRBV5-1 | -
CASSALTGFGDTIYF | TGTGCCAGCAGCGCCTTAACAGGGTTCGGGGACACCATATATTTT | TRBJ1-3 | - | TRBV7-2 | -
CASSFETNSYEQYF | TGTGCCAGCAGCTTTGAGACTAATTCCTACGAGCAGTACTTC | TRBJ2-7 | - | TRBV7-8 | -
CANRQSNYGYTF | TGTGCCAATAGACAGTCTAACTATGGCTACACCTTC | TRBJ1-2 | - | TRBV30 | -
CASRGTSGPPGTQYF | TGTGCCAGCAGAGGGACTAGCGGGCCGCCTGGCACGCAGTATTTT | TRBJ2-3 | - | TRBV6-5 | TRBD2
CASSRRGGGNSGNTIYF | TGTGCCAGTAGCAGACGTGGGGGGGGCAACTCTGGAAACACCATATATTTT | TRBJ1-3 | - | TRBV19 | -
CASSPRAGRWYEQYF | TGTGCCAGCAGCCCCAGAGCGGGACGATGGTACGAGCAGTACTTC | TRBJ2-7 | - | TRBV14 | TRBD2
CASRAKQGLGGYTF | TGTGCCAGCAGGGCTAAACAGGGATTGGGTGGCTACACCTTC | TRBJ1-2 | once | TRBV2 | -
CASSLRGGGISGNTIYF | TGTGCCAGCAGCTTGAGGGGCGGGGGGATCTCTGGAAACACCATATATTTT | TRBJ1-3 | - | TRBV7-6 | -
CAISTRDTQYF | TGTGCCATCAGTACCCGGGATACGCAGTATTTT | TRBJ2-3 | few | TRBV10-3 | -
CAWKDYSGNSEQYF | TGTGCCTGGAAGGACTATTCGGGGAACTCCGAGCAGTACTTC | TRBJ2-7 | - | TRBV30 | -
CASSQGLAVADTQYF | TGTGCCAGCAGCCAAGGACTAGCAGTGGCCGATACGCAGTATTTT | TRBJ2-3 | - | TRBV3-1/TRBV3-2 | TRBD2
CASSVSRNLAGKSDEQFF | TGTGCCAGCAGCGTGAGCCGAAACTTAGCGGGGAAGAGTGATGAGCAGTTCTTC | TRBJ2-1 | - | TRBV9 | TRBD2
CASSIILRQGLVNTEAFF | TGTGCCAGTAGTATAATCTTAAGACAGGGGCTTGTGAACACTGAAGCTTTCTTT | TRBJ1-1 | - | TRBV19 | TRBD1
CASSSRGSSYEQYF | TGTGCCAGCAGCTCCCGCGGGTCCAGCTACGAGCAGTACTTC | TRBJ2-7 | once | TRBV3-1/TRBV3-2 | -
CASNPWRVTGNTIYF | TGTGCCAGCAACCCCTGGCGGGTTACTGGAAACACCATATATTTT | TRBJ1-3 | - | TRBV5-8 | -